These 24 T cell receptor beta chains were all obtained from the same sample, sequenced in a study of cytomegalovirus exposure and HLA in healthy donors. PCR employed 60 Vbeta and 13 Jbeta primers. This table comes from immunoSEQ multiplex PCR, and its TCRdb copy is limited to in-frame clones, with some not included. This table has more than 85,000 clones, around 76% appearing once. Sequencing used PBMCs. Receptors were obtained from a man younger than 45 in good health and CMV-seropositive.

The chain couples TRBV7-8 to TRBJ2-1, with D possibly being TRBD1 (5 bases). Trimming took off 2 bases at V and 10 bases at J, with 21 bases between the two ends. Germline V gene lookup returns CDR1 SGHVS and CDR2 FQNEAQ. The length of the CDR3 is 16 residues. DNA of the CDR3: TGTGCCAGCAGCTTAAGGCCGTCAGGGCGAGAAGGAGAGCAGTTCTTC. As protein: CASSLRPSGREGEQFF.

Only a few counts were recorded for this clone. The chain uses TRBV14 and TRBJ1-1; perhaps TRBD1 as D (5 bases). The V and J ends lost 6 bases and 1 base respectively, with 12 bases between them. Germline CDR1 is SGHDN and CDR2 is FVKESK. The CDR3 covers 14 residues. For the CDR3, the DNA is TGTGCCAGCAGATACGGCGGGGGGAACACTGAAGCTTTCTTT. It yields the protein CASRYGGGNTEAFF.

In its sample, this clone was seen a few times. The chain links TRBV5-1 to TRBJ2-5; D perhaps matches TRBD2 (7 bases). V lost 3 bases and J 4 bases, leaving 16 bases between the germline ends. CDR1 and CDR2 (germline): SGHRS, YFSETQ. The CDR3 contains 15 residues. The CDR3: CASSSLGGGPETQYF. CDR3 DNA: TGCGCCAGCAGCTCCCTTGGGGGGGGCCCAGAGACCCAGTACTTC.

This rearrangement joins TRBV5-1 to TRBJ1-4, with 8 nucleotides matching TRBD1. There are 16 residues in the CDR3. With 4 bases clipped from V and 13 bases from J, the junction kept 18 bases outside the gene matches. From germline, CDR1 is SGHRS and CDR2 YFSETQ. The CDR3 spells CASSPNTGDRGERLFF. As DNA, the CDR3 is TGCGCCAGCAGCCCGAATACGGGAGACAGGGGAGAGAGACTGTTTTTT.

Only one count was recorded for this clone. The rearrangement joins TRBV19 to TRBJ2-3, with TRBD2 identical over 11 bases. J gave up 5 bases and V 4 bases, and 14 bases lay outside the gene matches. From germline, CDR1 is LNHDA and CDR2 SQIVND (reference sequence). CDR3 size: 18 residues. The CDR3 nucleotides are TGTGCCAGTAGTAGCCCGGGTAATAGCGGGGGGGCGAGAGATACGCAGTATTTT. It codes for CASSSPGNSGGARDTQYF. The whole variable domain, filled in from reference TRBV19 and TRBJ2-3, reads DGGITQSPKYLFRKEGQNVTLSCEQNLNHDAMYWYRQDPGQGLRLIYYSQIVNDFQKGDIAEGYSVSREKKESFPLTVTSAQKNPTAFYLCASSSPGNSGGARDTQYFGPGTRLTVL.

The chain is built from TRBV6-1 and TRBJ2-3; TRBD2 matches at 13 bases. This CDR3 is 15 amino acids long. After removal of 6 bases from V and 5 bases from J, the junction contained 5 bases not matched to a gene. Germline assignment: CDR1 MNHNS and CDR2 SASEGT. The chain's CDR3 is CASRGLAGFKDTQYF. The CDR3 bases are TGTGCCAGCAGGGGACTAGCGGGGTTTAAAGATACGCAGTATTTT.

The V call is TRBV7-3, the J call TRBJ2-5; TRBD2 is a possible D gene (5 bases). Trimming cost V 4 bases and J 5 bases, with 11 bases left between them. The CDR3 is made up of 13 amino acids. Per the germline V gene, CDR1 is SGHTA and CDR2 is FQGTGA. CDR3 residues: CASSSGLFETQYF. The CDR3 region has the DNA TGTGCCAGCAGCTCAGGACTTTTTGAGACCCAGTACTTC. Using reference TRBV7-3 and TRBJ2-5 for the parts outside the CDR3, the full variable domain is GAGVSQTPSNKVTEKGKYVELRCDPISGHTALYWYRQSLGQGPEFLIYFQGTGAADDSGLPNDRFFAVRPEGSVSTLKIQRTERGDSAVYLCASSSGLFETQYFGPGTRLLVL.

This clone showed up just once. This CDR3 reads CASSPQITGELFF. In DNA, the CDR3 is TGTGCCAGCAGCCCACAGATTACCGGGGAGCTGTTTTTT. The chain is built from TRBV7-2 and TRBJ2-2, with no clear D. The CDR3 contains 13 residues. Germline values: CDR1 SGHTA, CDR2 FQGNSA. Trimming took 5 bases from V and 5 from J, leaving 9 bases between them.

The J gene is TRBJ2-6, the V gene TRBV2; TRBD1 matches at 7 bases. The CDR3 contains 16 residues. The V gene end was trimmed by 8 bases and the J gene end by 6 bases; junction bases not matched to a gene: 13. Germline CDR1 and CDR2: SNHLY and FYNNEI. CDR3: CASDGTEGILANVLTF. The CDR3 DNA reads TGTGCCAGCGACGGGACAGAAGGCATTTTGGCCAACGTCCTGACTTTC. Variable domain in full (rest from reference TRBV2 and TRBJ2-6): EPEVTQTPSHQVTQMGQEVILRCVPISNHLYFYWYRQILGQKVEFLVSFYNNEISEKSEIFDDQFSVERPDGSNFTLKIRSTKLEDSAMYFCASDGTEGILANVLTFGAGSRLTVL.

J is TRBJ2-7 and V is TRBV27; TRBD1 matches 9 bases. Germline assignment: CDR1 MNHEY and CDR2 SMNVEV (reference sequence). V shed 2 bases, J shed 3 bases, and the junction held 5 bases outside the gene matches. This CDR3 contains 15 residues. The CDR3 reads CASSLRGQGYYEQYF. As DNA, the CDR3 is TGTGCCAGCAGTTTAAGGGGACAGGGATACTACGAGCAGTACTTC.

This chain uses TRBV29-1 with TRBJ2-6; TRBD1 matches at 7 bases. The CDR3 has 14 residues. Trimming removed 6 bases from V and 2 bases from J; junction bases left unmatched: 4. In germline, CDR1 is SQVTM, CDR2 ANQGSEA. The DNA of the CDR3 is TGCAGCGTGGTTCAGGGGGCTGGGGCCAACGTCCTGACTTTC. It is translated as CSVVQGAGANVLTF.

The chain couples TRBV5-1 to TRBJ1-5; the match to TRBD1 covers 11 bases. The CDR3 runs 16 residues. The germline V gene encodes CDR1 SGHRS and CDR2 YFSETQ. V lost 0 bases to trimming and J lost 3 bases; unmatched junction nucleotides: 2. Here the CDR3 reads CASSLGTGGINQPQHF. The CDR3, as DNA: TGCGCCAGCAGCTTGGGGACAGGGGGCATCAATCAGCCCCAGCATTTT.

V gene TRBV7-2 combines with J gene TRBJ1-1, with TRBD1 matching 12 bases. This CDR3 is 16 amino acids long. Unmatched junction bases numbered 14, after V lost 5 bases and J lost 10 bases. Per germline, CDR1 SGHTA and CDR2 FQGNSA. The CDR3 region is CASSLSGTGGAGLAFF. CDR3 coding DNA: TGTGCCAGCAGCCTCTCCGGGACAGGGGGCGCAGGATTAGCTTTCTTT.

V and J are TRBV9 and TRBJ2-3; 7 bases fit TRBD2. CDR3 size: 18 residues. CDR1 is SGDLS and CDR2 is YYNGEE in the germline V gene. The V segment lost 0 bases and the J segment 6 bases; nucleotides outside the gene matches: 16. The chain's CDR3 is CASSVGRHVGVGGDTQYF. The CDR3 DNA follows: TGTGCCAGCAGCGTAGGGCGACATGTGGGGGTCGGGGGGGATACGCAGTATTTT.

The J gene is TRBJ2-2, the V gene TRBV7-3; weak D call: TRBD2 (6 bases). The V gene lost 5 bases and the J gene lost 5 bases, with 15 bases spanning the gap. The CDR3 is made up of 15 amino acids. Germline assignment: CDR1 SGHTA and CDR2 FQGTGA. CDR3: CASSSTGTRTGELFF. The CDR3 DNA is TGTGCCAGCAGCAGCACCGGGACTCGAACCGGGGAGCTGTTTTTT.

The chain carries TRBV29-1 and TRBJ2-5; 9 nucleotides line up with TRBD2. V trimming: 4 bases; J trimming: 4 bases; junction bases outside the gene matches: 4. In germline, CDR1 is SQVTM, CDR2 ANQGSEA. The CDR3 is made up of 13 amino acids. CDR3 amino acids: CSVGGGARETQYF. The CDR3 DNA sequence: TGCAGCGTTGGCGGGGGGGCCCGAGAGACCCAGTACTTC.

The J gene is TRBJ1-1, the V gene TRBV5-1, with D perhaps TRBD1 (5 bases). The germline CDR1 and CDR2 sequences are SGHRS and YFSETQ. Trimming removed 1 base at V and 2 bases at J, with 18 bases between. The CDR3 loop spans 17 amino acids. Here the CDR3 DNA reads TGCGCCAGCAGCTTGCGTCAGGGTGACCACTACAACACTGAAGCTTTCTTT. It is translated as CASSLRQGDHYNTEAFF.

This clone counts as medium-sized (0.01 to 0.1%). The rearrangement links TRBV19 to TRBJ1-1; 7 bases agree with TRBD1. Germline-derived CDR1 and CDR2 are LNHDA and SQIVND (reference sequence). This CDR3 spans 16 amino acids. The V and J ends lost 3 bases and 1 base, in that order; junction bases with no gene match: 8. The CDR3 spells CASSIYGRGSNTEAFF. The CDR3 DNA is TGTGCCAGTAGTATTTATGGCAGGGGGTCGAACACTGAAGCTTTCTTT.

The chain has TRBV28 and TRBJ2-7; TRBD1 matches 9 bases. The CDR3 runs 13 residues. The V gene's germline CDR1 is MDHEN and CDR2 SYDVKM. Losses at the gene ends were 6 bases for V and 2 bases for J; bases not matched to a gene: 2. DNA for the CDR3: TGTGCCAGCAGGGACAGGGGCACCTACGAGCAGTACTTC. This translates into CASRDRGTYEQYF.

The chain links TRBV5-4 to TRBJ1-2; 9 positions match TRBD1. Germline loops: CDR1 SGHNT, CDR2 YYREEE (reference sequence). The V gene end was trimmed by 0 bases and the J gene end by 4 bases; junction bases not matched to a gene: 13. There are 18 residues in the CDR3. The CDR3 nucleotides are TGTGCCAGCAGCTTGGGTCCGTCCTTTGGGACAGGGACCTATGGCTACACCTTC. Its protein product is CASSLGPSFGTGTYGYTF.

Here the CDR3 DNA reads TGCGCCAGCAGCAGGGCAGGGATCACAGATACGCAGTATTTT. Protein sequence: CASSRAGITDTQYF. This chain connects TRBV5-1 to TRBJ2-3; weak D call: TRBD1 (5 bases). Between the trimmed V and J ends, which lost 4 bases and 2 bases, there was a span of 11 bases. The CDR3 is 14 amino acids. Germline assignment: CDR1 SGHRS and CDR2 YFSETQ.

This chain connects TRBV4-2 to TRBJ1-5, with 9 bases matching TRBD1. J was trimmed by 8 bases and V by 1 base; bases with no gene match: 12. This CDR3 has 17 amino acids. From germline, CDR1 is LGHNA and CDR2 YNFKEQ. The CDR3 nucleotides are TGTGCCAGCAGCCAAGTATCCGGGACAGGGACCATCAAGCCCCAGCATTTT. It is translated as CASSQVSGTGTIKPQHF.

About this clone: Other DNA sequences in this sample translate to the same CDR3. The rearrangement uses TRBV6-6 and TRBJ1-2, with TRBD1 identical over 7 bases. Germline-derived CDR1 and CDR2 are MNHNY and SVGAGI (reference sequence). V lost 5 bases to trimming and J lost 4 bases; unmatched junction nucleotides: 7. CDR3 length: 14 amino acids. The CDR3 reads CASSTRDRSYGYTF. The CDR3 DNA reads as TGTGCCAGCAGTACTAGGGACAGAAGCTATGGCTACACCTTC.

The V gene is TRBV7-9, the J gene TRBJ1-4, with TRBD1 matching 8 bases. The CDR3 extends over 16 amino acids. In germline, CDR1 is SEHNR, CDR2 FQNEAQ (reference sequence). Trimming removed 3 bases from V and 4 bases from J; junction bases left unmatched: 7. CDR3 residues: CASSFQNRGDNEKLFF. In DNA, the CDR3 is TGTGCCAGCAGCTTCCAGAACAGGGGGGATAATGAAAAACTGTTTTTT.